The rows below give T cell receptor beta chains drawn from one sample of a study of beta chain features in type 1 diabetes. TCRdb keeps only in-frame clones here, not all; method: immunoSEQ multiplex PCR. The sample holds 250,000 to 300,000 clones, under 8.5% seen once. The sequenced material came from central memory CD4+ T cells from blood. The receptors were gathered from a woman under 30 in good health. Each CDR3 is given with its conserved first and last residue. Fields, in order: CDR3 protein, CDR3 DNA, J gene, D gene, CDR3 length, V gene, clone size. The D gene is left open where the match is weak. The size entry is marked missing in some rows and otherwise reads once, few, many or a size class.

cdr3_aa: CASSWQEGAGELFF
cdr3_nt: TGCGCCAGCAGCTGGCAGGAGGGCGCCGGGGAGCTGTTTTTT
j_call: TRBJ2-2
d_call: NA
cdr3_length: 14
v_call: TRBV4-3
clone_size: many

cdr3_aa: CASSYGTGELFF
cdr3_nt: TGTGCCAGCAGTTACGGCACCGGGGAGCTGTTTTTT
j_call: TRBJ2-2
d_call: NA
cdr3_length: 12
v_call: TRBV6-5
clone_size: NA

cdr3_aa: CASPHCLGGYTF
cdr3_nt: TGTGCCAGCCCCCACTGCCTCGGAGGCTACACCTTC
j_call: TRBJ1-2
d_call: NA
cdr3_length: 12
v_call: TRBV9
clone_size: few

cdr3_aa: CAWKSDAWKTQYF
cdr3_nt: TGTGCCTGGAAATCGGACGCTTGGAAGACCCAGTACTTC
j_call: TRBJ2-5
d_call: NA
cdr3_length: 13
v_call: TRBV30
clone_size: few

cdr3_aa: CASSLTGGTYEQYF
cdr3_nt: TGTGCCAGCAGCTTGACAGGGGGTACCTACGAGCAGTACTTC
j_call: TRBJ2-7
d_call: TRBD1
cdr3_length: 14
v_call: TRBV5-6
clone_size: few

cdr3_aa: CASSPRAVAQGTQYF
cdr3_nt: TGTGCCAGCAGCCCCCGGGCGGTTGCACAGGGTACGCAGTATTTT
j_call: TRBJ2-3
d_call: NA
cdr3_length: 15
v_call: TRBV7-9
clone_size: NA

cdr3_aa: CASSLESLDRNTEAFF
cdr3_nt: TGTGCCAGCAGCTTAGAGTCCTTAGACAGAAACACTGAAGCTTTCTTT
j_call: TRBJ1-1
d_call: NA
cdr3_length: 16
v_call: TRBV7-6
clone_size: NA

cdr3_aa: CATGTPYYGYTF
cdr3_nt: TGCGCCACCGGGACACCTTACTATGGCTACACCTTC
j_call: TRBJ1-2
d_call: NA
cdr3_length: 12
v_call: TRBV4-1
clone_size: few

cdr3_aa: CASSLTGGALGVTEAFF
cdr3_nt: TGTGCCAGCAGCTTAACAGGAGGGGCACTAGGCGTCACTGAAGCTTTCTTT
j_call: TRBJ1-1
d_call: NA
cdr3_length: 17
v_call: TRBV7-3
clone_size: NA

cdr3_aa: CASSMRGTSGSNIQYF
cdr3_nt: TGTGCCAGTAGTATGCGGGGGACTAGCGGGAGTAACATTCAGTACTTC
j_call: TRBJ2-4
d_call: TRBD2
cdr3_length: 16
v_call: TRBV19
clone_size: NA

cdr3_aa: CASSRRGGTGRNEQYF
cdr3_nt: TGCGCCAGCAGCCGAAGGGGAGGGACAGGGAGGAACGAGCAGTACTTC
j_call: TRBJ2-7
d_call: TRBD1
cdr3_length: 16
v_call: TRBV4-1
clone_size: NA

cdr3_aa: CAISGDQVNRDYYRGDTQYF
cdr3_nt: TGTGCCATCAGTGGGGACCAAGTAAACCGGGACTACTACCGGGGAGATACGCAGTATTTT
j_call: TRBJ2-3
d_call: TRBD2
cdr3_length: 20
v_call: TRBV10-3
clone_size: NA

cdr3_aa: CSADRGAVDTQYF
cdr3_nt: TGCAGCGCCGACAGGGGTGCGGTTGATACGCAGTATTTT
j_call: TRBJ2-3
d_call: TRBD1
cdr3_length: 13
v_call: TRBV29-1
clone_size: few

cdr3_aa: CASSLVRGGQETQYF
cdr3_nt: TGTGCCAGCAGCTTAGTAAGGGGGGGACAAGAGACCCAGTACTTC
j_call: TRBJ2-5
d_call: NA
cdr3_length: 15
v_call: TRBV7-9
clone_size: few

cdr3_aa: CSVDPRSTDTQYF
cdr3_nt: TGCAGCGTTGACCCCCGTTCCACAGATACGCAGTATTTT
j_call: TRBJ2-3
d_call: NA
cdr3_length: 13
v_call: TRBV29-1
clone_size: NA

cdr3_aa: CASLSQGAVTEAFF
cdr3_nt: TGTGCCAGCCTATCACAGGGGGCCGTGACTGAAGCTTTCTTT
j_call: TRBJ1-1
d_call: TRBD1
cdr3_length: 14
v_call: TRBV6-1
clone_size: few

cdr3_aa: CASSPDGTSSFEQFF
cdr3_nt: TGCGCCAGCAGCCCGGATGGGACTAGTTCTTTTGAGCAGTTCTTC
j_call: TRBJ2-1
d_call: TRBD2
cdr3_length: 15
v_call: TRBV5-1
clone_size: many

cdr3_aa: CAWSAGSNGVNTIYF
cdr3_nt: TGTGCCTGGAGTGCCGGTAGTAACGGGGTAAACACCATATATTTT
j_call: TRBJ1-3
d_call: NA
cdr3_length: 15
v_call: TRBV30
clone_size: NA

cdr3_aa: CASGRTNYGYTF
cdr3_nt: TGTGCCAGTGGGAGAACTAACTATGGCTACACCTTC
j_call: TRBJ1-2
d_call: NA
cdr3_length: 12
v_call: TRBV19
clone_size: NA

cdr3_aa: CASSPRGAKNIQYF
cdr3_nt: TGTGCCAGCAGTCCAAGGGGAGCCAAAAACATTCAGTACTTC
j_call: TRBJ2-4
d_call: NA
cdr3_length: 14
v_call: TRBV7-2
clone_size: few

cdr3_aa: CASSRQGANYGYTF
cdr3_nt: TGTGCCAGTAGCAGACAGGGCGCTAACTATGGCTACACCTTC
j_call: TRBJ1-2
d_call: TRBD1
cdr3_length: 14
v_call: TRBV19
clone_size: NA

cdr3_aa: CAITERESYEQYF
cdr3_nt: TGTGCCATTACGGAGCGGGAGTCATACGAGCAGTACTTC
j_call: TRBJ2-7
d_call: TRBD2
cdr3_length: 13
v_call: TRBV10-3
clone_size: many

cdr3_aa: CASSYSTGTGAFF
cdr3_nt: TGTGCCAGCAGTTACTCAACCGGGACAGGGGCTTTCTTT
j_call: TRBJ1-1
d_call: TRBD1
cdr3_length: 13
v_call: TRBV6-6
clone_size: few

cdr3_aa: CASGGQGYTEAFF
cdr3_nt: TGTGCCAGCGGGGGACAGGGGTACACTGAAGCTTTCTTT
j_call: TRBJ1-1
d_call: TRBD1
cdr3_length: 13
v_call: TRBV2
clone_size: few

cdr3_aa: CASSDQPLQFF
cdr3_nt: TGTGCCAGCAGTGATCAGCCCCTTCAGTTCTTC
j_call: TRBJ2-1
d_call: NA
cdr3_length: 11
v_call: TRBV6-1
clone_size: NA

cdr3_aa: CASSPRLGGAGANVLTF
cdr3_nt: TGTGCCAGCTCACCACGTCTAGGGGGCGCCGGGGCCAACGTCCTGACTTTC
j_call: TRBJ2-6
d_call: TRBD1
cdr3_length: 17
v_call: TRBV18
clone_size: few

cdr3_aa: CASSLAALRTDTQYF
cdr3_nt: TGTGCCAGCAGCTTAGCGGCGCTGCGCACAGATACGCAGTATTTT
j_call: TRBJ2-3
d_call: NA
cdr3_length: 15
v_call: TRBV7-2
clone_size: few

cdr3_aa: CASSSVTAGYTF
cdr3_nt: TGTGCCAGCAGCTCGGTGACAGCTGGCTACACCTTC
j_call: TRBJ1-2
d_call: NA
cdr3_length: 12
v_call: TRBV5-6
clone_size: few

cdr3_aa: CASSPAVLAAGELFF
cdr3_nt: TGTGCCAGCAGCCCAGCGGTGCTAGCGGCCGGGGAGCTGTTTTTT
j_call: TRBJ2-2
d_call: TRBD2
cdr3_length: 15
v_call: TRBV7-3
clone_size: few

cdr3_aa: CASGPLAGEATQYF
cdr3_nt: TGTGCCAGCGGTCCCCTAGCGGGAGAAGCGACCCAGTACTTC
j_call: TRBJ2-5
d_call: TRBD2
cdr3_length: 14
v_call: TRBV2
clone_size: many

cdr3_aa: CASSVSGTDTQYF
cdr3_nt: TGTGCCAGCAGCGTGTCAGGCACAGATACGCAGTATTTT
j_call: TRBJ2-3
d_call: NA
cdr3_length: 13
v_call: TRBV9
clone_size: NA

cdr3_aa: CASSFLEAHF
cdr3_nt: TGTGCCAGCAGTTTTTTGGAGGCCCACTTC
j_call: TRBJ1-2
d_call: NA
cdr3_length: 10
v_call: TRBV28
clone_size: NA

cdr3_aa: CASSLGLTDYEQYF
cdr3_nt: TGTGCCAGCAGCTTAGGACTGACGGACTACGAGCAGTACTTC
j_call: TRBJ2-7
d_call: NA
cdr3_length: 14
v_call: TRBV11-2
clone_size: few

cdr3_aa: CASSQVPFSGNTIYF
cdr3_nt: TGCGCCAGCAGCCAAGTCCCGTTCTCTGGAAACACCATATATTTT
j_call: TRBJ1-3
d_call: NA
cdr3_length: 15
v_call: TRBV4-1
clone_size: NA

cdr3_aa: CASSMAGGANEQFF
cdr3_nt: TGTGCCAGTAGTATGGCGGGAGGGGCGAATGAGCAGTTCTTC
j_call: TRBJ2-1
d_call: TRBD2
cdr3_length: 14
v_call: TRBV19
clone_size: NA

cdr3_aa: CASSLRRTNEKLFF
cdr3_nt: TGTGCCAGCAGCTTACGGAGGACTAATGAAAAACTGTTTTTT
j_call: TRBJ1-4
d_call: NA
cdr3_length: 14
v_call: TRBV7-2
clone_size: few

cdr3_aa: CSVGAANTEAFF
cdr3_nt: TGCAGCGTTGGGGCCGCGAACACTGAAGCTTTCTTT
j_call: TRBJ1-1
d_call: NA
cdr3_length: 12
v_call: TRBV29-1
clone_size: NA

cdr3_aa: CASSVPGHPNTEAFF
cdr3_nt: TGTGCCAGCAGTGTACCGGGACACCCGAACACTGAAGCTTTCTTT
j_call: TRBJ1-1
d_call: NA
cdr3_length: 15
v_call: TRBV28
clone_size: NA

cdr3_aa: CASTLGGGRGSPLHF
cdr3_nt: TGTGCCAGCACCCTAGGCGGGGGGCGCGGTTCACCCCTCCACTTT
j_call: TRBJ1-6
d_call: NA
cdr3_length: 15
v_call: TRBV6-5
clone_size: NA